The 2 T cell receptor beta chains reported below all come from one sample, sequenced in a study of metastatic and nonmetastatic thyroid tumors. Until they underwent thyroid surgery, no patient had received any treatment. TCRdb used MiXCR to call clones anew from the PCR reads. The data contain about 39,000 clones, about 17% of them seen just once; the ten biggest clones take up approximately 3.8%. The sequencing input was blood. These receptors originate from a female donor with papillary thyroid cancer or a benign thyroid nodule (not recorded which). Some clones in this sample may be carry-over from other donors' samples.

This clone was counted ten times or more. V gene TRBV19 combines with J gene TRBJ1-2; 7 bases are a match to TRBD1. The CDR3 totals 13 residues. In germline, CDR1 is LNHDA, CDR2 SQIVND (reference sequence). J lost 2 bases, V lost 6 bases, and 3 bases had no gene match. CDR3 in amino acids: CASRGQVNYGYTF. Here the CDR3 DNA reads TGTGCCAGTAGAGGACAGGTGAACTATGGCTACACCTTC. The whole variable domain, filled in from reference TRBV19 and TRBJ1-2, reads DGGITQSPKYLFRKEGQNVTLSCEQNLNHDAMYWYRQDPGQGLRLIYYSQIVNDFQKGDIAEGYSVSREKKESFPLTVTSAQKNPTAFYLCASRGQVNYGYTFGSGTRLTVV.

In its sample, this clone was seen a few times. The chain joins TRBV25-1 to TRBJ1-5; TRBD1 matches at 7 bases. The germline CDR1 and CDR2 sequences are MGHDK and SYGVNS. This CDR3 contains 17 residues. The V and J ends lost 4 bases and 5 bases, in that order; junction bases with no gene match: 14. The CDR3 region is CASSGFDRERVYQPQHF. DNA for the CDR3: TGTGCCAGCAGTGGGTTTGACAGGGAGAGAGTGTATCAGCCCCAGCATTTT.